These T cell receptor beta chains were read from a single sample in a study of patients and donors after allogeneic stem cell transplantation. TCRdb called the RT-PCR reads again in MiXCR, with one record for every CDR3 protein. The repertoire consists of fewer than 500,000 distinct CDR3 sequences, with 16% occurring once and the leading ten covering around 7.2%. The material sequenced was blood, either unsorted or a sorted T cell fraction (not recorded which). The receptors stem from a human donor who was either an allogeneic HSCT recipient or a stem cell or donor lymphocyte infusion donor (not recorded which). It is not recorded whose cells these are; they may come from a transplant donor. Both conserved end residues are part of each CDR3. D genes are given only for firm matches. Not all rows give a size; the values are once, few, many and, for expanded clones, a class.

abundance	d_gene	v_gene	j_gene	CDR3nt	CDR3aa
few	-	TRBV7-2	TRBJ2-1	TGTGCCAGCAGCTCGATCCGGGACACGGGTAACAATGAGCAGTTCTTC	CASSSIRDTGNNEQFF
few	-	TRBV6-2/TRBV6-3	TRBJ2-5	TGTGCCAGCAGTACCTCCGGGACCTGGGAGACCCAGTACTTC	CASSTSGTWETQYF
few	-	TRBV7-8	TRBJ2-1	TGTGCCAGCAGCTTAGGGGGCGGACTTTCCTACAATGAGCAGTTCTTC	CASSLGGGLSYNEQFF
few	-	TRBV27	TRBJ2-6	TGTGCCAGCGGAGTTGGGATCAATGGGGCCAACGTCCTGACTTTC	CASGVGINGANVLTF
-	-	TRBV30	TRBJ2-6	TGTGCCTGGAGGAAACAGGGAAGTCTTGGGGCCAACGTCCTGACTTTC	CAWRKQGSLGANVLTF
many	-	TRBV7-2	TRBJ1-2	TGTGCCAGCAGCCAACAAGGAGACGGGAGCTATGGCTACACCTTC	CASSQQGDGSYGYTF
few	-	TRBV10-3	TRBJ1-1	TGTGCCATCAGTGAGGATCGGGCGAACACTGAAGCTTTCTTT	CAISEDRANTEAFF
-	TRBD2	TRBV28	TRBJ2-1	TGTGCCAGCGACCCCGCCGGGAGCGGGAGCTCCTACAATGAGCAGTTCTTC	CASDPAGSGSSYNEQFF
-	-	TRBV6-1	TRBJ2-7	TGTGCCAGCAGTGAAGGGGGCCGTCCCGAGCAGTACTTC	CASSEGGRPEQYF
few	-	TRBV24-1	TRBJ2-7	TGTGCCACCAGTGATTTCCCACATGGGGGTACGGGCTACGAGCAGTACTTC	CATSDFPHGGTGYEQYF
-	TRBD2	TRBV5-6	TRBJ2-1	TGTGCCAGCAGCACCCCCCGGGTAGCGGGGGGCTCCTACAATGAGCAGTTCTTC	CASSTPRVAGGSYNEQFF
many	-	TRBV5-1	TRBJ1-2	TGCGCCAGCAGCTTTGGTCGGAGTGCGTCAGGTGGCTACACCTTC	CASSFGRSASGGYTF
few	TRBD2	TRBV13	TRBJ2-7	TGTGCCAGCAGCTCCCGAGGCGGGAGGGCCCCATACGAGCAGTACTTC	CASSSRGGRAPYEQYF
few	TRBD1	TRBV6-1	TRBJ2-2	TGTGCCAGCACCTTCTTAGGGACAGCGATTACCGGGGAGCTGTTTTTT	CASTFLGTAITGELFF
few	-	TRBV5-1	TRBJ2-6	TGCGCCAGCAGCTTGGTCCAGGGGAGGTCTGGGGCCAACGTCCTGACTTTC	CASSLVQGRSGANVLTF
few	-	TRBV15	TRBJ2-2	TGTGCCACCAGCCAGGGGGGGCCCACCGGGGAGCTGTTTTTT	CATSQGGPTGELFF
-	-	TRBV27	TRBJ2-5	TGTGCCAGCAGTTTAATTGGGACGCAAGAGACCCAGTACTTC	CASSLIGTQETQYF
-	-	TRBV4-3	TRBJ2-2	TGCGCCAGCAGCCAAGATTTAGTAAGACATCGAAACACCGGGGAGCTGTTTTTT	CASSQDLVRHRNTGELFF
-	-	TRBV19	TRBJ1-1	TGTGCCAGTAGTATCCGTGGAGGACATTACACTGAAGCTTTCTTT	CASSIRGGHYTEAFF
many	-	TRBV5-1	TRBJ1-1	TGCGCCAGCAGCTTTCAGATCGACAACACTGAAGCTTTCTTT	CASSFQIDNTEAFF
many	-	TRBV7-6	TRBJ1-1	TGTGCCAGCAGCATCATGAACACTGAAGCTTTCTTT	CASSIMNTEAFF
few	-	TRBV20-1	TRBJ1-1	TGCAGTGCTAGAGATAGGACCGAAGCTTTCTTT	CSARDRTEAFF
-	TRBD1	TRBV4-1	TRBJ2-7	TGCGCCAGCAGCCAAGTTTCTGGGACAGCTCCCTACGAGCAGTACTTC	CASSQVSGTAPYEQYF
-	-	TRBV7-2	TRBJ2-7	TGTGCCAGCAGCTTACTCGGTCGATCCCTCGAGCAGTACTTC	CASSLLGRSLEQYF
few	TRBD1	TRBV3-1	TRBJ2-7	TGTGCCAGCAGCAACGGACAGGGGGCCTACGAGCAGTACTTC	CASSNGQGAYEQYF
few	-	TRBV6-1	TRBJ1-5	TGTGCCAGCAGTCCCCGGGCCAAAAAGGCGGGTCAGCCCCAGCATTTT	CASSPRAKKAGQPQHF
-	TRBD1	TRBV7-6	TRBJ2-1	TGTGCCAGCAGCCTAACACAGGGGGCTAACGAATTCTATCATGAGCAGTTCTTC	CASSLTQGANEFYHEQFF
-	TRBD1	TRBV4-1	TRBJ1-6	TGCGCCAGCAGCCAAGAGACCGCGGCCGACAGGGGGCGGAATTCACCCCTCCACTTT	CASSQETAADRGRNSPLHF
-	-	TRBV6-1	TRBJ1-5	TGTGCCAGCCGCCGCCCGGGACAAGTGAATAGCAATCAGCCCCAGCATTTT	CASRRPGQVNSNQPQHF
-	TRBD2	TRBV30	TRBJ2-1	TGTGCCTGCTCGGGGGGTACCTACAATGAGCAGTTCTTC	CACSGGTYNEQFF
-	TRBD1	TRBV4-1	TRBJ1-2	TGCGCCAGCAGCCAACCCCTCTCGGGACAGCGGGAAGGCTATGGCTACACCTTC	CASSQPLSGQREGYGYTF
few	-	TRBV9	TRBJ1-1	TGTGCCAGCAGCGCCCTGGACAGCTTGAACACTGAAGCTTTCTTT	CASSALDSLNTEAFF
few	-	TRBV5-1	TRBJ2-5	TGCGCCAGCAGCTCAGGAGCCCGGGAGACCCAGTACTTC	CASSSGARETQYF
few	-	TRBV4-3	TRBJ2-3	TGCGCCAGCAGCCAAGATTTCAAACTAAACACAGATACGCAGTATTTT	CASSQDFKLNTDTQYF
-	-	TRBV4-2	TRBJ2-7	TGTGCCAGCAGCCAAGGCAGGGCCTACGAGCAGTACTTC	CASSQGRAYEQYF
few	-	TRBV9	TRBJ2-7	TGTGCCAGCAGCGTAGGGGGGAGCCAGATCTCCTACGAGCAGTACTTC	CASSVGGSQISYEQYF
once	-	TRBV29-1	TRBJ1-1	TGCAGCGTTACCTGGACGTCTAACACTGAAGCTTTCTTT	CSVTWTSNTEAFF
few	-	TRBV7-6	TRBJ2-7	TGTGCCAGCAGCTTAAACACAGGGCGCGAGCAGTACTTC	CASSLNTGREQYF
many	-	TRBV11-2	TRBJ2-2	TGTGCCAGCAGCTTAGCATATACGGGCGGGGAGCTGTTTTTT	CASSLAYTGGELFF
few	-	TRBV3-1	TRBJ2-3	TGTGCCAGCAGTCTCTTGGGGAGTAACACAGATACGCAGTATTTT	CASSLLGSNTDTQYF
few	TRBD1	TRBV6-1	TRBJ2-1	TGTGCCAGCAGTGAGTATGGGACAGGGAACCATGAGCAGTTCTTC	CASSEYGTGNHEQFF
-	TRBD1	TRBV6-1	TRBJ1-1	TGTGCCAGCACTAGGGACAGCGGAAGAGGCACTGAAGCTTTCTTT	CASTRDSGRGTEAFF
-	-	TRBV4-3	TRBJ2-7	TGCGCCAGCAGCCAAGATGGAACACCCGACTACGAGCAGTACTTC	CASSQDGTPDYEQYF
few	-	TRBV10-3	TRBJ2-5	TGTGCCACCGAGGACGAGAGGGGAGAGACCCAGTACTTC	CATEDERGETQYF
-	TRBD1	TRBV2	TRBJ1-2	TGTGCCAGCAGTGAACGGACAGGCTCCTATGGCTACACCTTC	CASSERTGSYGYTF
many	TRBD2	TRBV4-2	TRBJ2-5	TGTGCCACCGGACTAGCGGGGGCGGAGACCCAGTACTTC	CATGLAGAETQYF
many	TRBD1	TRBV19	TRBJ1-1	TGTGCCAGTATTCGGACAGGGGAAGAGGACACTGAAGCTTTCTTT	CASIRTGEEDTEAFF
-	-	TRBV5-4	TRBJ2-5	TGTGCCAGCAGCTGGGGACAAGAGACCCAGTACTTC	CASSWGQETQYF
-	-	TRBV15	TRBJ2-1	TGTGCCACCAGCTCCGGGGGTAGCTCCTACAATGAGCAGTTCTTC	CATSSGGSSYNEQFF
few	TRBD1	TRBV13	TRBJ2-5	TGTGCCAGCAGCGGAGACAGGGGGCGAGAGACCCAGTACTTC	CASSGDRGRETQYF
-	-	TRBV5-1	TRBJ1-4	TGCGCCAGCAGCTTGGATGCCGGGGGACGCAGGAGGGAAAAACTGTTTTTT	CASSLDAGGRRREKLFF
many	-	TRBV7-9	TRBJ2-7	TGTGCCAGCAGCCAAACAGGCTACGAGCAGTACTTC	CASSQTGYEQYF